Following are 10 T cell receptor beta chains from one sample sequenced in a study of Graves' ophthalmopathy and Graves' hyperthyroidism. Beta-chain TCR CDR3 regions were amplified from RNA transcripts. HTBI primers served in a first-round RT-PCR, which a second-round multiplex PCR followed. TCRdb reanalysed the multiplex PCR reads using MiXCR and keeps one entry per CDR3 protein. In the table there are hundreds of thousands of distinct CDR3 sequences, more than 20% of which are singletons. The sample taken for sequencing was peripheral blood. Every receptor here comes from a woman under 30 with stable Graves' hyperthyroidism.

Many counts were recorded for this clonotype. The rearrangement joins TRBV28 to TRBJ1-2, with D tentatively TRBD1 (5 bases). This CDR3 comprises 12 residues. Germline V gene data show CDR1 as MDHEN and CDR2 as SYDVKM. Trimming pared 8 bases from V and 7 bases from J, leaving 14 bases between. CDR3 in DNA: TGTGCCAGCCTTAAGGACATGGTTGGCTACACCTTC. It codes for CASLKDMVGYTF.

This clonotype has only one observation. The chain couples TRBV29-1 to TRBJ2-7, with 10 bases fitting TRBD1. Looked up from germline, CDR1 is SQVTM and CDR2 is ANQGSEA. The ends lost 1 base at V and 4 bases at J; junction bases unmatched: 10. The CDR3 length is 16 residues. The CDR3 nucleotides read TGCAGCGTTGAAGGTATCGCGGGACAGGGGAGATACGAGCAGTACTTC. It translates to CSVEGIAGQGRYEQYF.

V and J are TRBV12-3 or TRBV12-4 and TRBJ1-3, with no clear D. The CDR3 runs to 14 residues. The ends were cut back, 6 bases at V and 1 base at J, with 10 bases in the middle. The CDR3 region is CASSQISSGNTIYF. DNA of the CDR3: TGTGCCAGCAGCCAAATATCATCTGGAAACACCATATATTTT.

This clonotype was recorded at least ten times. CDR3 sequence (DNA): TGCAGTGCTAGGACTAGCGGGGGGGTCTACGAGCAGTACTTC. This gives the protein CSARTSGGVYEQYF. The chain has TRBV20-1 and TRBJ2-7; TRBD2 matches at 14 bases. Germline V CDR1 and CDR2: DFQATT, SNEGSKA (reference sequence). The CDR3 is 14 residues long. Trimming removed 3 bases from V and 3 bases from J; junction bases left unmatched: 1.

This clonotype was picked up many times. The CDR3 nucleotides read TGTGCCAGCAGCTTGGGACAGGGGGAATACGAGCAGTACTTC. It translates to CASSLGQGEYEQYF. V gene TRBV13 combines with J gene TRBJ2-7; 11 nucleotides line up with TRBD1. CDR1 is PRHDT, CDR2 FYEKMQ, per germline (reference sequence). The CDR3 totals 14 residues. J gave up 4 bases and V 3 bases, and 2 bases lay outside the gene matches.

Points on this clonotype: Since a much larger clone is just one base distant, this may be a read error. The rearrangement joins TRBV9 to TRBJ2-5; 9 positions match TRBD1. V lost 3 bases to trimming and J lost 2 bases; unmatched junction nucleotides: 8. The germline gives CDR1 SGDLS, CDR2 YYNGEE. The CDR3 covers 16 residues. The CDR3 DNA is TGTGCCAGCAGCGCCGGCATGGACAGGGGACAAGAGACCCAGTACTTC. Amino acid sequence: CASSAGMDRGQETQYF.

There are many counts of this clonotype. The junction differs from germline at one of its ends, possibly a read error. J is TRBJ1-1 and V is TRBV10-3; weak D call: TRBD1 (5 bases). The CDR3 is 15 amino acids. CDR1 and CDR2 (germline): ENHRY, SYGVKD. The CDR3 loop reads CAISESGRANTVAFF. CDR3 sequence (DNA): TGTGCCATCAGTGAGTCTGGCAGGGCGAACACTGTAGCTTTCTTT.

This clonotype was recorded at least ten times. The gene calls are TRBV29-1 and TRBJ2-7; D is unresolved. The germline gives CDR1 SQVTM, CDR2 ANQGSEA. The CDR3 contains 13 residues. V lost 4 bases and J 3 bases, leaving 13 bases between the germline ends. The CDR3: CSVGNLLGYEQYF. In nucleotides, the CDR3 is TGCAGCGTTGGAAACCTCCTTGGCTACGAGCAGTACTTC.

This clonotype was observed many times. The chain has TRBV6-5 and TRBJ1-1; the D gene is possibly TRBD1 (6 bases). Germline V CDR1 and CDR2: MNHEY, SVGAGI. The CDR3 runs 14 residues. V lost 10 bases and J lost 2, with 17 bases in between. For the CDR3, the DNA is TGTGCCACCCTGAGGGGGGAGGTAAACACTGAAGCTTTCTTT. Amino acid sequence: CATLRGEVNTEAFF.

This clonotype was found many times. V and J are TRBV7-3 and TRBJ2-3, with TRBD2 matching over 13 bases. The germline V gene encodes CDR1 SGHTA and CDR2 FQGTGA. V gave up 5 bases and J gave up 1 base; unmatched junction bases: 6. The CDR3 contains 17 residues. CDR3 DNA sequence: TGTGCCAGCAGCATTGGGACTAGCGGGATTCGCACAGATACGCAGTATTTT. This encodes CASSIGTSGIRTDTQYF.